The text below deals with one T cell receptor beta chain. Its target is unknown. The sample is drawn from a study of post-analysis software for immune sequencing data. Study information: Some patients lacked subtype; others had relapsing-remitting, secondary progressive or progressive-relapsing disease. Study-level results: Samples made in the same batch grouped tightly together by F measure. When compared against controls, multiple sclerosis patients showed significantly lower normalized Chao1 diversity.

The TCR beta cDNA libraries carried unique molecular identifiers. About half a million cDNA molecules were recovered from an input of 1 to 10 million T cells. TCRdb recomputed calls from the PCR reads with MiXCR, one row per CDR3 protein. The sample contains about 200,000 distinct CDR3 sequences, 29% of which appear only once. The TCR was taken from a girl aged 2-17 years with multiple sclerosis. Material for sequencing was blood.

Here the CDR3 DNA reads TGTGCCAGCAGCCAAGATAGGGGGTTCGGGGAGCTGTTTTTT. Amino acid sequence: CASSQDRGFGELFF. The V call is TRBV4-2, the J call TRBJ2-2; TRBD1 is a possible D gene (6 bases). V shed 0 bases and J shed 7 bases, with 9 bases lying between them. Germline V gene lookup returns CDR1 LGHNA and CDR2 YNFKEQ. The CDR3 length is 14 residues.